The 30 T cell receptor beta chains below all came from one sample that was sequenced in a study of cytomegalovirus exposure and HLA in healthy donors. Libraries were prepared by immunoSEQ multiplex PCR; TCRdb keeps only in-frame clonotypes and omits some of them. The sample carries about 240,000 clones, approximately 86% recorded once. The sample taken for sequencing was PBMCs. These receptors came from a young woman in good health and CMV-seropositive.

The chain combines TRBV14 with TRBJ2-6; 7 nucleotides align to TRBD1. The junction had 2 bases not matched to a gene; V was cut back by 4 bases and J by 2 bases. Germline CDR1 and CDR2: SGHDN and FVKESK. The CDR3 loop spans 15 amino acids. The CDR3 DNA is TGTGCCAGCAGCCTAGGGGGCGCTGGGGCCAACGTCCTGACTTTC. Translating gives CASSLGGAGANVLTF. The full variable domain, its missing parts supplied by reference TRBV14 and TRBJ2-6, is EAGVTQFPSHSVIEKGQTVTLRCDPISGHDNLYWYRRVMGKEIKFLLHFVKESKQDESGMPNNRFLAERTGGTYSTLKVQPAELEDSGVYFCASSLGGAGANVLTFGAGSRLTVL.

V gene TRBV10-3 combines with J gene TRBJ2-2; tentatively, D is TRBD2 (5 bases). The V end was cut by 1 base, the J end by 1 base, with 13 bases between. This CDR3 region has 17 residues. Looked up from germline, CDR1 is ENHRY and CDR2 is SYGVKD. The CDR3 DNA follows: TGTGCCATCAGTGAGTTGGCGGGCGAGAGGAACACCGGGGAGCTGTTTTTT. Translated, it gives CAISELAGERNTGELFF.

The chain is built from TRBV7-2 and TRBJ2-7; 7 bases map to TRBD1. Germline lookup yields CDR1 SGHTA and CDR2 FQGNSA. After removal of 5 bases from V and 2 bases from J, the junction contained 9 bases not matched to a gene. This CDR3 is 15 amino acids long. The CDR3 bases are TGTGCCAGCAGCCAAGACAGGGTAAGAACCTACGAGCAGTACTTC. It encodes CASSQDRVRTYEQYF.

The chain has TRBV4-1 and TRBJ1-3; the D gene is possibly TRBD1 (6 bases). This CDR3 contains 18 residues. The germline gives CDR1 MGHRA, CDR2 YSYEKL. The V gene lost 4 bases and the J gene lost 4 bases, with 23 bases spanning the gap. CDR3 nucleotide sequence: TGCGCCAGCAGCCCTACCCCGGACAGACCCGCGGCCGGAAACACCATATATTTT. The encoded protein is CASSPTPDRPAAGNTIYF.

This chain connects TRBV19 to TRBJ1-2; D is perhaps TRBD1 (5 bases). Trimming pared 5 bases from V and 2 bases from J, leaving 12 bases between. This CDR3 has 14 amino acids. Germline V gene data show CDR1 as LNHDA and CDR2 as SQIVND (reference sequence). The CDR3 DNA is TGTGCCAGTAGTCCCACGGGGGGGAACTATGGCTACACCTTC. This sequence encodes CASSPTGGNYGYTF.

This chain joins TRBV19 and TRBJ2-1, with D perhaps TRBD2 (6 bases). This CDR3 has 14 amino acids. Germline values: CDR1 LNHDA, CDR2 SQIVND (reference sequence). V was cut by 6 bases and J by 6 bases, with 15 bases left in between. This chain's CDR3 is CASSLISGSNEQFF. The CDR3, as DNA: TGTGCCAGTAGCCTAATATCCGGGAGCAATGAGCAGTTCTTC.

This sequence joins TRBV4-1 and TRBJ2-1, with 7 nucleotides matching TRBD2. J gave up 4 bases and V 3 bases, and 12 bases lay outside the gene matches. The CDR3 has 17 residues. CDR1 MGHRA and CDR2 YSYEKL come from the germline V gene. The CDR3 loop reads CASSQSPREAGYNEQFF. As DNA, the CDR3 is TGCGCCAGCAGCCAGTCTCCCCGGGAGGCCGGGTACAATGAGCAGTTCTTC.

The chain combines TRBV5-1 with TRBJ1-1; TRBD1 agrees at 9 bases. The trim removed 4 bases at V and 0 bases at J, leaving 4 bases unmatched. CDR1 SGHRS and CDR2 YFSETQ come from the germline V gene. The CDR3 is 15 residues long. CDR3 nucleotides: TGCGCCAGCAGCGCGGGACAGGGAATGAACACTGAAGCTTTCTTT. Protein: CASSAGQGMNTEAFF.

The rearrangement links TRBV5-5 to TRBJ2-7; D uncertain. The CDR3 totals 14 residues. The germline V gene encodes CDR1 SGHKS and CDR2 YYEKEE (reference sequence). The ends were cut back, 4 bases at V and 3 bases at J, with 14 bases in the middle. CDR3 amino acids: CASSLMSPSYEQYF. Written as DNA, the CDR3 is TGTGCCAGCAGCCTGATGAGCCCGAGCTACGAGCAGTACTTC. The variable domain in full, with the rest retrieved from reference TRBV5-5 and TRBJ2-7, is DAGVTQSPTHLIKTRGQQVTLRCSPISGHKSVSWYQQVLGQGPQFIFQYYEKEERGRGNFPDRFSARQFPNYSSELNVNALLLGDSALYLCASSLMSPSYEQYFGPGTRLTVT.

Worth noting for this clone: The junction departs from the called germline gene at one end, perhaps through a read error. The chain uses TRBV7-9 and TRBJ1-2; D perhaps matches TRBD1 (5 bases). Germline loops: CDR1 SEHNR, CDR2 FQNEAQ (reference sequence). CDR3 size: 14 residues. The CDR3 nucleotides are TGTGCCAGCAGCATAGCGACAGCCCAGTCTGGCTACACCTTC. It translates to CASSIATAQSGYTF. Supplemented by reference TRBV7-9 and TRBJ1-2, the full variable domain reads DTGVSQNPRHKITKRGQNVTFRCDPISEHNRLYWYRQTLGQGPEFLTYFQNEAQLEKSRLLSDRFSAERPKGSFSTLEIQRTEQGDSAMYLCASSIATAQSGYTFGSGTRLTVV.

This clone was detected once. V gene TRBV19 combines with J gene TRBJ2-1; 10 nucleotides align to TRBD1. The CDR3 is 15 residues long. CDR1 is LNHDA and CDR2 is SQIVND in the germline V gene (reference sequence). The V segment lost 5 bases and the J segment 5 bases; nucleotides outside the gene matches: 6. CDR3 region: CASSDRGRLNNEQFF. The CDR3 nucleotides are TGTGCCAGTAGTGACAGGGGGCGCCTTAACAATGAGCAGTTCTTC.

This clone has more than one count but fewer than ten. The chain has TRBV19 and TRBJ1-1; 7 nucleotides line up with TRBD1. V lost 3 bases to trimming and J lost 10 bases; unmatched junction nucleotides: 11. The CDR3 length is 14 residues. Germline V CDR1 and CDR2: LNHDA, SQIVND (reference sequence). CDR3 nucleotide sequence: TGTGCCAGTAGTATGTCTGGGAGTCAGGGGGGAGCTTTCTTT. Its translation is CASSMSGSQGGAFF. The variable domain in full, completed from reference TRBV19 and TRBJ1-1, reads DGGITQSPKYLFRKEGQNVTLSCEQNLNHDAMYWYRQDPGQGLRLIYYSQIVNDFQKGDIAEGYSVSREKKESFPLTVTSAQKNPTAFYLCASSMSGSQGGAFFGQGTRLTVV.

This clone has a count of ten or more. This sequence joins TRBV7-9 and TRBJ2-2; D is possibly TRBD1 (6 bases). Per germline, CDR1 SEHNR and CDR2 FQNEAQ (reference sequence). CDR3 length: 15 amino acids. V was pared by 6 bases and J by 5 bases, with 16 bases between. As DNA, the CDR3 is TGTGCCAGCAGTGAACAGGGTATGGGTACCGGGGAGCTGTTTTTT. Its translation is CASSEQGMGTGELFF.

This rearrangement joins TRBV6-6 to TRBJ2-7; weak D call: TRBD1 (5 bases). Germline V gene lookup returns CDR1 MNHNY and CDR2 SVGAGI (reference sequence). Deletions cut 8 bases from V and 5 bases from J, with 7 bases between. The CDR3 consists of 10 residues. CDR3 in amino acids: CASWGDEQYF. The CDR3 coding sequence is TGTGCCAGCTGGGGCGACGAGCAGTACTTC.

The chain is built from TRBV4-1 and TRBJ1-4; D is ambiguous. CDR3 length equals 13 residues. V dropped 6 bases and J dropped 8 bases, with 13 bases sitting between them. Germline assignment: CDR1 MGHRA and CDR2 YSYEKL. The DNA of the CDR3 is TGCGCCAGCAGAAAAAGCGGAGGCGAAAAACTGTTTTTT. Translation gives CASRKSGGEKLFF.

The CDR3 nucleotides read TGTGCCAGCAGTTCTGGGACAGGGGGCGGATATGGCTACACCTTC. Its translation: CASSSGTGGGYGYTF. V is TRBV27 and J is TRBJ1-2, with 12 bases lining up with TRBD1. Per germline, CDR1 MNHEY and CDR2 SMNVEV (reference sequence). The J segment lost 5 bases and the V segment lost 4 bases, leaving 5 bases of the junction unmatched. This CDR3 spans 15 amino acids.

In this sample, this clone turned up once. The chain carries TRBV29-1 and TRBJ1-2, with 8 bases fitting TRBD1. The CDR3 loop spans 15 amino acids. Per the germline V gene, CDR1 is SQVTM and CDR2 is ANQGSEA. V lost 4 bases and J lost 6; bases outside the gene matches: 13. CDR3 protein: CSVGGQGAMGHGYTF. Here the CDR3 DNA reads TGCAGCGTTGGTGGGCAGGGGGCGATGGGTCATGGCTACACCTTC. Filled out from reference TRBV29-1 and TRBJ1-2, the complete variable domain reads SAVISQKPSRDICQRGTSLTIQCQVDSQVTMMFWYRQQPGQSLTLIATANQGSEATYESGFVIDKFPISRPNLTFSTLTVSNMSPEDSSIYLCSVGGQGAMGHGYTFGSGTRLTVV.

J is TRBJ2-7 and V is TRBV7-6; 10 nucleotides align to TRBD2. Germline V gene data show CDR1 as SGHVS and CDR2 as FNYEAQ. The V and J ends lost 1 base and 4 bases, in that order; junction bases with no gene match: 7. The length of the CDR3 is 16 residues. The CDR3 reads CASSLVSSGSGYEQYF. The CDR3 DNA sequence: TGTGCCAGCAGCTTAGTATCTAGCGGGAGTGGTTACGAGCAGTACTTC.

The chain's CDR3 is CAWAPAGVPETQYF. The DNA for the CDR3 is TGTGCCTGGGCGCCAGCGGGAGTTCCCGAGACCCAGTACTTC. The chain uses TRBV30 and TRBJ2-5, with 8 bases identical to TRBD2. The CDR3 has 14 amino acids. CDR1 and CDR2 from the germline V gene are GTSNPN and SVGIG (reference sequence). The V gene end was trimmed by 5 bases and the J gene end by 5 bases; junction bases not matched to a gene: 10.

V gene TRBV6-1 combines with J gene TRBJ2-3; 8 nucleotides line up with TRBD2. This CDR3 has 15 residues. After removal of 5 bases from V and 4 bases from J, the junction contained 8 bases not matched to a gene. Per germline, CDR1 MNHNS and CDR2 SASEGT. CDR3 sequence reads: CASSRLASLADTQYF. CDR3 bases: TGTGCCAGCAGTCGACTAGCGTCACTGGCAGATACGCAGTATTTT.

The J gene is TRBJ2-3, the V gene TRBV23-1, with D unresolved. TRBV23-1 is designated an ORF whose function remains uncertain. The V end lost 1 base, the J end lost 10 bases, and 21 bases lay between the germline ends. This CDR3 has 16 residues. CDR3 in amino acids: CASSQLRDGVREAQYF. The CDR3 region has the DNA TGCGCCAGCAGTCAATTGCGCGACGGCGTAAGAGAGGCGCAGTATTTT.

The chain couples TRBV28 to TRBJ2-7, with D tentatively TRBD1 (6 bases). V lost 4 bases to trimming and J lost 4 bases, with 14 bases between them. CDR1 MDHEN and CDR2 SYDVKM come from the germline V gene. This CDR3 is built from 14 residues. The CDR3 is CASSYMTGSYEQYF. In nucleotides, the CDR3 is TGTGCCAGCAGTTACATGACAGGTTCTTACGAGCAGTACTTC.

This chain joins TRBV5-4 and TRBJ2-2, with 8 bases lining up with TRBD2. This CDR3 region has 15 residues. CDR1 and CDR2 (germline): SGHNT, YYREEE (reference sequence). The V segment lost 2 bases and the J segment 5 bases; nucleotides outside the gene matches: 5. CDR3 in DNA: TGTGCCAGCAGCTTAGCGGGAGTGAGGACCGGGGAGCTGTTTTTT. Its translation: CASSLAGVRTGELFF.

This clone was counted once. The rearrangement joins TRBV27 to TRBJ2-7, with 9 bases matching TRBD1. The germline V gene encodes CDR1 MNHEY and CDR2 SMNVEV (reference sequence). The CDR3 has 16 residues. V lost 4 bases, J lost 3 bases, and 10 bases stayed unmatched. The CDR3 region is CASSSFKDRGYYEQYF. The CDR3, as DNA: TGTGCCAGCAGTTCATTCAAGGACAGGGGTTACTACGAGCAGTACTTC.

The chain links TRBV5-1 to TRBJ2-1, with 11 bases lining up with TRBD2. Germline lookup yields CDR1 SGHRS and CDR2 YFSETQ. V lost 1 base to trimming and J lost 5 bases; unmatched junction nucleotides: 5. The CDR3 extends over 16 amino acids. CDR3 region: CASSLWGGLADNEQFF. The CDR3 bases are TGCGCCAGCAGCTTGTGGGGGGGACTAGCGGACAATGAGCAGTTCTTC.

The chain joins TRBV30 to TRBJ1-2; TRBD1 matches at 8 bases. CDR3 length: 13 amino acids. The ends lost 3 bases at V and 6 bases at J; junction bases unmatched: 6. Germline CDR1 GTSNPN, CDR2 SVGIG (reference sequence). As DNA, the CDR3 is TGTGCCTGGAGCTACAGGGGGATTCATGGCTACACCTTC. It specifies CAWSYRGIHGYTF. Full variable domain (outside the CDR3, taken from reference TRBV30 and TRBJ1-2): SQTIHQWPATLVQPVGSPLSLECTVEGTSNPNLYWYRQAAGRGLQLLFYSVGIGQISSEVPQNLSASRPQDRQFILSSKKLLLSDSGFYLCAWSYRGIHGYTFGSGTRLTVV.

The chain is built from TRBV2 and TRBJ2-1; D remains ambiguous. This CDR3 is 12 amino acids long. CDR1 and CDR2 from the germline V gene are SNHLY and FYNNEI. Trimming pared 11 bases from V and 6 bases from J, leaving 14 bases between. Here the CDR3 reads CAPGRGLNEQFF. In DNA form, the CDR3 reads TGTGCCCCGGGTCGTGGTCTCAATGAGCAGTTCTTC.

The V call is TRBV6-5, the J call TRBJ2-7; TRBD1 matches 8 bases. CDR1 is MNHEY and CDR2 is SVGAGI in the germline V gene. After removal of 2 bases from V and 1 base from J, the junction contained 1 base not matched to a gene. The CDR3 sequence is 14 residues long. CDR3 DNA sequence: TGTGCCAGCAGTTACGGACAGGGATCCTACGAGCAGTACTTC. The encoded protein is CASSYGQGSYEQYF.

CDR3 DNA: TGCAGCGTTGAAGAGAGGGAAGGCTACACCTTC. Its protein is CSVEEREGYTF. The J gene is TRBJ1-2, the V gene TRBV29-1; unclear D gene. In germline, CDR1 is SQVTM, CDR2 ANQGSEA. Trimming removed 0 bases from V and 8 bases from J, with 7 bases in between. The CDR3 runs to 11 residues. Using reference TRBV29-1 and TRBJ1-2 for the parts outside the CDR3, the full variable domain is SAVISQKPSRDICQRGTSLTIQCQVDSQVTMMFWYRQQPGQSLTLIATANQGSEATYESGFVIDKFPISRPNLTFSTLTVSNMSPEDSSIYLCSVEEREGYTFGSGTRLTVV.

This chain connects TRBV4-1 to TRBJ2-7; TRBD2 agrees at 14 bases. Trimming at V came to 0 bases and at J to 2 bases, leaving 6 bases not matched to a gene. Germline lookup yields CDR1 MGHRA and CDR2 YSYEKL. The CDR3 length is 18 residues. The CDR3: CASSQEGTSGGITYEQYF. CDR3 nucleotide sequence: TGCGCCAGCAGCCAAGAAGGGACTAGCGGGGGCATAACCTACGAGCAGTACTTC.